These T cell receptor beta chains were read from a single sample in a study of blood T cells in healthy people across ages. TCRdb called the 5' RACE reads again in MiXCR, with one record for every CDR3 protein. The sample lists 750,000 to 950,000 distinct CDR3 sequences, about 53% occurring once. Sequenced: blood. These receptors originate from a man aged 80 or over in good health. Both conserved end residues are part of each CDR3. Fields, in order: CDR3 protein, V gene.

CDR3aa: CASSRRGSFGYTF
v_gene: TRBV12-3/TRBV12-4

CDR3aa: CASSHRSTNEKLFF
v_gene: TRBV7-8

CDR3aa: CSVEDSGGGPDPVYEQYF
v_gene: TRBV29-1

CDR3aa: CASSTTSGRANEQYF
v_gene: TRBV5-1

CDR3aa: CASSFSTGGDTEAFF
v_gene: TRBV12-3/TRBV12-4

CDR3aa: CASSRTSGSWLESQYF
v_gene: TRBV6-4

CDR3aa: CASSLRRTGRGTGELFF
v_gene: TRBV7-2

CDR3aa: CASSTGGRDQPQHF
v_gene: TRBV6-6

CDR3aa: CATQSGRSSYNEQFF
v_gene: TRBV12-3/TRBV12-4

CDR3aa: CASSLVGEYRVGVGYTF
v_gene: TRBV5-5

CDR3aa: CASSFPGLSNQPQHF
v_gene: TRBV6-6

CDR3aa: CASSPGTGNGYTF
v_gene: TRBV18

CDR3aa: CASLGLGEQYF
v_gene: TRBV6-5

CDR3aa: CASSYHPIGTSGAQNEQFF
v_gene: TRBV5-1

CDR3aa: CASSVEMTGNYNEQFF
v_gene: TRBV9